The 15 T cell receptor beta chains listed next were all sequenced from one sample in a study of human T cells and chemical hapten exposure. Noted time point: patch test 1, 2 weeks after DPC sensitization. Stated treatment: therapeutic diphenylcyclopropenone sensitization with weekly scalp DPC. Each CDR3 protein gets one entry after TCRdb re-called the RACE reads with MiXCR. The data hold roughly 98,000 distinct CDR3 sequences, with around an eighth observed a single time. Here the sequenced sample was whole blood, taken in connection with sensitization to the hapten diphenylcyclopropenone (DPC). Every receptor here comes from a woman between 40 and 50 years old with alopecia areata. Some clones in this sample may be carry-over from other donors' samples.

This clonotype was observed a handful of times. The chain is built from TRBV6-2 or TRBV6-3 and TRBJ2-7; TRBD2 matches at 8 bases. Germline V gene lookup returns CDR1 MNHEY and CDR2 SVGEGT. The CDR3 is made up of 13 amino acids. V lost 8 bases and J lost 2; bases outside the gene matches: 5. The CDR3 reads CASGGGRTYEQYF. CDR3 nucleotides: TGTGCCAGCGGAGGCGGGAGGACCTACGAGCAGTACTTC.

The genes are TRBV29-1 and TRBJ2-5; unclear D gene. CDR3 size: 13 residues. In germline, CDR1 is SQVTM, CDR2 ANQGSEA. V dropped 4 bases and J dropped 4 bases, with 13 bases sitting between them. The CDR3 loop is CSVVALPVETQYF. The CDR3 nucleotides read TGCAGCGTTGTAGCCCTCCCCGTAGAGACCCAGTACTTC.

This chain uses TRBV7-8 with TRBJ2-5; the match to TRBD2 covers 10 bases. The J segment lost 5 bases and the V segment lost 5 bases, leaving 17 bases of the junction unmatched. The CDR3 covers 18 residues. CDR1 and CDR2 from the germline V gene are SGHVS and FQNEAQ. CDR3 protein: CASSPREAGGSWRETQYF. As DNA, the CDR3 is TGTGCCAGCAGCCCGCGCGAAGCGGGAGGGTCTTGGAGGGAGACCCAGTACTTC. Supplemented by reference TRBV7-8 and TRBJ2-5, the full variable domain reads GAGVSQSPRYKVAKRGQDVALRCDPISGHVSLFWYQQALGQGPEFLTYFQNEAQLDKSGLPSDRFFAERPEGSVSTLKIQRTQQEDSAVYLCASSPREAGGSWRETQYFGPGTRLLVL.

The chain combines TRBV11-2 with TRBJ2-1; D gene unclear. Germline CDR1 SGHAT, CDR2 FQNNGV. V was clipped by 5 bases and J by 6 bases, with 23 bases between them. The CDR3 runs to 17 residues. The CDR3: CASSPGVVSALSNEQFF. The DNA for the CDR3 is TGTGCCAGCAGCCCGGGTGTGGTGTCAGCCCTCAGCAATGAGCAGTTCTTC.

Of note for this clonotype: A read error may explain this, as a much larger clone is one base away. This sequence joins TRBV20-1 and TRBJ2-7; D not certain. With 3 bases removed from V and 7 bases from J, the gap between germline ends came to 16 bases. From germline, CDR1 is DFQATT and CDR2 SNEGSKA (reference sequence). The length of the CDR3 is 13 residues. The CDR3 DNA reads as TGCAGTGCTAGTGAGCGCAGCCATGGGGAGCAGTACTTC. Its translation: CSASERSHGEQYF.

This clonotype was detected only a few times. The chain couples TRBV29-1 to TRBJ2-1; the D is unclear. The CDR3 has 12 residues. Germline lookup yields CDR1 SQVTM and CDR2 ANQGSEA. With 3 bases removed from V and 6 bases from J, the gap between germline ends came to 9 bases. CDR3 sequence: CSVDVGGNEQFF. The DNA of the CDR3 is TGCAGCGTTGACGTAGGCGGCAATGAGCAGTTCTTC.

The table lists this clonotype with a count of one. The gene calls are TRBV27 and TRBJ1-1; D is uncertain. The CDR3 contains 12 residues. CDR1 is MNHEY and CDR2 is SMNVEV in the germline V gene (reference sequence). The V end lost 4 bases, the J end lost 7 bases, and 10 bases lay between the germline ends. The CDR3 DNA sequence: TGTGCCAGCAGTTCCCCATTGATTGAAGCTTTCTTT. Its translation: CASSSPLIEAFF.

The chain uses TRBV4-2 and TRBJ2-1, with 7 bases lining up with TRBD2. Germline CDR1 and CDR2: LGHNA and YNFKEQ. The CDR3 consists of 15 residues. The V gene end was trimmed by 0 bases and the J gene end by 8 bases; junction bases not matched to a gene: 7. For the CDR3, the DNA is TGTGCCAGCAGCCAAGATTGGGGTAGCGGGTATGAGCAGTTCTTC. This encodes CASSQDWGSGYEQFF.

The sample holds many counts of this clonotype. DNA for the CDR3: TGTGCCAGTTTCCCAAACAGGGATGGGAATCAGCCCCAGCATTTT. As protein: CASFPNRDGNQPQHF. The V gene is TRBV6-1, the J gene TRBJ1-5, with a weak D call TRBD1 (6 bases). V lost 9 bases and J 4 bases, leaving 19 bases between the germline ends. Germline V CDR1 and CDR2: MNHNS, SASEGT. The CDR3 loop spans 15 amino acids.

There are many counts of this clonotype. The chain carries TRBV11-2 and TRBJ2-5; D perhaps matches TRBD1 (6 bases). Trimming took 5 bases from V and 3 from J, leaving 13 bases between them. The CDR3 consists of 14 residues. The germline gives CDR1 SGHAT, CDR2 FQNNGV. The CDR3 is CASSPWAGEETQYF. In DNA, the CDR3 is TGTGCCAGCAGCCCGTGGGCAGGGGAAGAGACCCAGTACTTC.

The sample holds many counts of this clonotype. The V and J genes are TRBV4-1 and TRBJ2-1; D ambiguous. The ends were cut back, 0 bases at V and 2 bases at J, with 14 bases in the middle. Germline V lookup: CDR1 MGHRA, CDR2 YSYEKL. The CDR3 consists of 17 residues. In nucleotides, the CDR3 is TGCGCCAGCAGCCAAGATGTCCACGACACCACCTACAATGAGCAGTTCTTC. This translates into CASSQDVHDTTYNEQFF.

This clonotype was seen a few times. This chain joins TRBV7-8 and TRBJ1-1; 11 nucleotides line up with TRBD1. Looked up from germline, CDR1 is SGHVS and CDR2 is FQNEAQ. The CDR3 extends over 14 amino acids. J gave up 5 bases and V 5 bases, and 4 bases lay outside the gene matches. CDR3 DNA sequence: TGTGCCAGCAGCGGACAGGGGGCGCTTACTGAAGCTTTCTTT. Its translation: CASSGQGALTEAFF.

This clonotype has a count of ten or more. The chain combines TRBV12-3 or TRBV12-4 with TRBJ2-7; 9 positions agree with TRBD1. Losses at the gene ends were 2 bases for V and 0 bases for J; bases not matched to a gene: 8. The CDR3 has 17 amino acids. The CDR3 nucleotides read TGTGCCAGCAGTTTACTATTCGGGACAGGGCTCTCCTACGAGCAGTACTTC. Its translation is CASSLLFGTGLSYEQYF.

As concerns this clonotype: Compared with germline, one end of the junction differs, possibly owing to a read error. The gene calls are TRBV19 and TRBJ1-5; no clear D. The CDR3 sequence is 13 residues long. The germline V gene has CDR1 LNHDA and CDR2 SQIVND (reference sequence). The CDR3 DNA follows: TGTGCCAGTAGTATTATTGGCAATCAGCTCCAGCATTTT. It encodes CASSIIGNQLQHF. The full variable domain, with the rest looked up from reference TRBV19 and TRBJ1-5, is DGGITQSPKYLFRKEGQNVTLSCEQNLNHDAMYWYRQDPGQGLRLIYYSQIVNDFQKGDIAEGYSVSREKKESFPLTVTSAQKNPTAFYLCASSIIGNQLQHFGDGTRLSIL.

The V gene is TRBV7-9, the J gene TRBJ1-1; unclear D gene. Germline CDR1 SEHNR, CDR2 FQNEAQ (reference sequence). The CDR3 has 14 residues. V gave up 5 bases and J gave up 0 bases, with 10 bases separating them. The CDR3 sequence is CASSRKEVNTEAFF. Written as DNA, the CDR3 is TGTGCCAGCAGCCGAAAGGAGGTGAACACTGAAGCTTTCTTT.